One sample yielded the 17 T cell receptor beta chains listed below, sequenced in a study of blood T cell repertoires in COVID-19. TCRdb keeps only in-frame clones here, not all; method: immunoSEQ multiplex PCR. Of more than 85,000 clones in the sample, about 81% were seen once. The sample consisted of peripheral blood. These receptor sequences come from a man older than 75 with acute or convalescent COVID-19.

This clone has a handful of counts. This chain uses TRBV7-2 with TRBJ1-5; 7 bases are a match to TRBD1. The V and J ends lost 4 bases and 9 bases, in that order; junction bases with no gene match: 12. The CDR3 is 15 amino acids. Looked up from germline, CDR1 is SGHTA and CDR2 is FQGNSA. CDR3 residues: CASSSEGQSLRPQHF. The CDR3 DNA is TGTGCCAGCAGCTCCGAGGGACAGAGCCTTAGGCCCCAGCATTTT. Complete variable domain (other parts from reference TRBV7-2 and TRBJ1-5): GAGVSQSPSNKVTEKGKDVELRCDPISGHTALYWYRQSLGQGLEFLIYFQGNSAPDKSGLPSDRFSAERTGGSVSTLTIQRTQQEDSAVYLCASSSEGQSLRPQHFGDGTRLSIL.

The chain uses TRBV5-4 and TRBJ2-7; TRBD2 might be the D (5 bases). Trimming stripped 3 bases from V and 1 base from J, with 14 bases between. Looked up from germline, CDR1 is SGHNT and CDR2 is YYREEE (reference sequence). The CDR3 spans 15 residues. This CDR3 is CASSSVGPGSYEQYF. In nucleotides, the CDR3 is TGTGCCAGCAGCTCGGTCGGCCCGGGGTCCTACGAGCAGTACTTC.

V gene TRBV6-2 or TRBV6-3 combines with J gene TRBJ1-5; 10 bases fit TRBD1. V lost 5 bases and J lost 4; bases outside the gene matches: 5. Germline V gene sequence: CDR1 MNHEY, CDR2 SVGEGT. CDR3 length equals 15 residues. CDR3 residues: CASSRDRGWNQPQHF. In nucleotides, the CDR3 is TGTGCCAGCAGTCGGGACAGGGGTTGGAATCAGCCCCAGCATTTT.

The count of this clone is one. The rearrangement joins TRBV19 to TRBJ2-1; 10 nucleotides line up with TRBD1. V lost 4 bases and J lost 9; bases outside the gene matches: 0. This CDR3 has 12 amino acids. CDR1 is LNHDA, CDR2 SQIVND, per germline (reference sequence). Here the CDR3 reads CASSRDRGEQFF. The CDR3 DNA reads as TGTGCCAGTAGTAGGGACAGGGGTGAGCAGTTCTTC.

This rearrangement joins TRBV5-1 to TRBJ2-2; D is possibly TRBD1 (5 bases). The CDR3 covers 15 residues. Germline CDR1 is SGHRS and CDR2 is YFSETQ. V gave up 0 bases and J gave up 3 bases, with 9 bases separating them. The CDR3 DNA reads as TGCGCCAGCAGCTTGGATCAGGGCTACACCGGGGAGCTGTTTTTT. This gives the protein CASSLDQGYTGELFF.

The V gene is TRBV5-1, the J gene TRBJ2-2; 8 bases are shared with TRBD2. Trimming at V came to 5 bases and at J to 3 bases, leaving 6 bases not matched to a gene. The germline V gene encodes CDR1 SGHRS and CDR2 YFSETQ. The CDR3 covers 15 residues. The CDR3 DNA reads as TGCGCCAGCAGGACGGGACTAGGGGACACCGGGGAGCTGTTTTTT. Translating gives CASRTGLGDTGELFF.

CDR3 bases: TGTGCCAGCAGTTTCCCACAGGGTGGCGAAGAGACCCAGTACTTC. Amino acid sequence: CASSFPQGGEETQYF. The V gene is TRBV6-6, the J gene TRBJ2-5; D might be TRBD1 (6 bases). Between the trimmed V and J ends, which lost 4 bases and 3 bases, there was a span of 15 bases. The CDR3 covers 15 residues. Germline V gene data show CDR1 as MNHNY and CDR2 as SVGAGI (reference sequence).

The chain's CDR3 is CASSGTFSNQPQHF. CDR3 sequence (DNA): TGTGCCAGCAGTGGGACATTTAGCAATCAGCCCCAGCATTTT. The genes are TRBV25-1 and TRBJ1-5; possible D gene TRBD1, 5 bases. The CDR3 length is 14 residues. V was trimmed by 4 bases and J by 0 bases, leaving 7 bases between them. Looked up from germline, CDR1 is MGHDK and CDR2 is SYGVNS.

V and J are TRBV3-1 (or the pseudogene TRBV3-2) and TRBJ2-7, with a tentative D call TRBD1 (5 bases). Between the trimmed V and J ends, which lost 6 bases and 1 base, there was a span of 16 bases. Germline CDR1 and CDR2: LGHDT and YNNKEL (reference sequence). The CDR3 sequence is 15 residues long. The CDR3 sequence: CASSPQRQRSYEQYF. The CDR3 DNA follows: TGTGCCAGCAGTCCCCAGAGACAGCGATCCTACGAGCAGTACTTC.

The chain carries TRBV11-2 and TRBJ1-5, with 7 bases identical to TRBD1. Germline-derived CDR1 and CDR2 are SGHAT and FQNNGV. The CDR3 totals 18 residues. The V segment lost 4 bases and the J segment 6 bases; nucleotides outside the gene matches: 18. In DNA, the CDR3 is TGTGCCAGCAGCTCGGCTCGAAGGGGGGAGCACAGGGGTCAGCCCCAGCATTTT. Residues: CASSSARRGEHRGQPQHF.

V usage is TRBV19 and J usage is TRBJ2-2, with TRBD1 matching 7 bases. The CDR3 spans 16 residues. Germline loops: CDR1 LNHDA, CDR2 SQIVND (reference sequence). With 5 bases clipped from V and 0 bases from J, the junction kept 6 bases outside the gene matches. DNA for the CDR3: TGTGCCAGTAGTCACCAGGGACAGCCGAACACCGGGGAGCTGTTTTTT. Its translation: CASSHQGQPNTGELFF.

Of note for this clone: The junction differs from germline at one of its ends, possibly a read error. The rearrangement links TRBV5-8 to TRBJ2-7; TRBD1 is a possible D gene (6 bases). Germline values: CDR1 SGHTS, CDR2 YDEGEE. The CDR3 is made up of 11 amino acids. For the CDR3, the DNA is TGTGCCAGCAGCCCAGGGGCCAAGACGGACTTC. It codes for CASSPGAKTDF.

The rearrangement links TRBV4-1 to TRBJ1-2, with no clear D. V shed 1 base and J shed 8 bases, with 11 bases lying between them. Germline CDR1 reads MGHRA; CDR2 reads YSYEKL. This CDR3 has 13 amino acids. The CDR3 DNA reads TGCGCCAGCAGCCAAGGGAAAGCGAAGGGCTACACCTTC. Translation gives CASSQGKAKGYTF.

This sequence joins TRBV28 and TRBJ2-2, with a tentative D call TRBD1 (5 bases). The CDR3 sequence is 14 residues long. The V gene lost 3 bases and the J gene lost 7 bases, with 12 bases spanning the gap. The V gene's germline CDR1 is MDHEN and CDR2 SYDVKM. Here the CDR3 DNA reads TGTGCCAGCAGTTTGTGGCAGGGCGACGGGGAGCTGTTTTTT. Translation gives CASSLWQGDGELFF.

The CDR3, as DNA: TGTGCCAGCAGTTTACAGGGGCCGTCCTCCTACGAGCAGTACTTC. Encoded protein: CASSLQGPSSYEQYF. The chain has TRBV27 and TRBJ2-7; possible D gene TRBD1, 6 bases. The V gene lost 2 bases and the J gene lost 0 bases, with 11 bases spanning the gap. The CDR3 is 15 amino acids. From germline, CDR1 is MNHEY and CDR2 SMNVEV (reference sequence).

In its sample, this clone was seen once. This chain uses TRBV28 with TRBJ1-5; tentative D call: TRBD1 (6 bases). The germline gives CDR1 MDHEN, CDR2 SYDVKM. The CDR3 covers 17 residues. With 8 bases removed from V and 0 bases from J, the gap between germline ends came to 20 bases. CDR3: CASLQGGGVYSNQPQHF. In DNA, the CDR3 is TGTGCCAGCCTACAAGGGGGGGGTGTGTATAGCAATCAGCCCCAGCATTTT. Full variable domain (missing parts from reference TRBV28 and TRBJ1-5): DVKVTQSSRYLVKRTGEKVFLECVQDMDHENMFWYRQDPGLGLRLIYFSYDVKMKEKGDIPEGYSVSREKKERFSLILESASTNQTSMYLCASLQGGGVYSNQPQHFGDGTRLSIL.

The rearrangement joins TRBV30 to TRBJ1-1, with 9 positions matching TRBD1. With 1 base clipped from V and 4 bases from J, the junction kept 7 bases outside the gene matches. The CDR3 loop spans 15 amino acids. CDR1 and CDR2 (germline): GTSNPN, SVGIG (reference sequence). For the CDR3, the DNA is TGTGCCTGGAGTGCCAGACAGGGGGTTGCCACTGAAGCTTTCTTT. Translation gives CAWSARQGVATEAFF.